The rows below give T cell receptor beta chains drawn from one sample of a study of technical replicates of blood from a handful of donors. TCRdb's table, derived via immunoSEQ multiplex PCR, lists solely in-frame clones and lacks some. The sample includes 10,000 to 15,000 clones, under 95% of them seen just once. The sample was PBMCs. Receptor source: a human donor in good health. Both conserved end residues are part of each CDR3. Fields, in order: D gene, V gene, J gene, clone size, CDR3 protein, CDR3 DNA. The D gene is left open where the match is weak. Size is stated for part of the rows, as once, few or many counts, or as a class when the clone is expanded.

>TRBD1|TRBV28|TRBJ2-7|.
CASQSPRDSLSYEQYF
TGTGCCAGCCAATCCCCTCGGGACAGTCTCTCCTACGAGCAGTACTTC
>.|TRBV19|TRBJ2-5|.
CASSGTEGETQYF
TGTGCCAGTAGCGGGACTGAGGGAGAGACCCAGTACTTC
>TRBD2|TRBV25-1|TRBJ2-7|.
CASSEVGGEGYEQYF
TGTGCCAGCAGTGAAGTCGGAGGGGAGGGCTACGAGCAGTACTTC
>.|TRBV21-1|TRBJ2-7|.
CASSNGSGRDYYEQYF
TGTGCCAGCAGCAACGGGAGCGGGAGGGACTACTACGAGCAGTACTTC
>TRBD1|TRBV11-2|TRBJ1-3|once
CASSPQGAGNTIYF
TGTGCCAGCAGCCCCCAGGGGGCTGGAAACACCATATATTTT
>.|TRBV6-1|TRBJ1-5|few
CASNRRPQHF
TGTGCCAGCAACAGAAGGCCCCAGCATTTT
>.|TRBV2|TRBJ1-2|.
CASSEALGFTLGYTF
TGTGCCAGCAGTGAAGCGCTAGGTTTTACCCTTGGCTACACCTTC
>.|TRBV19|TRBJ1-1|.
CAIKGDSRTEAFF
TGTGCCATCAAAGGGGACTCTAGGACTGAAGCTTTCTTT
>TRBD1|TRBV6-1|TRBJ1-5|.
CASWTGTVNQPQHF
TGTGCCAGTTGGACAGGGACGGTCAATCAGCCCCAGCATTTT
>TRBD2|TRBV11-1|TRBJ2-1|.
CASNSPAAGVNEQFF
TGTGCCAGCAACTCACCAGCAGCGGGAGTCAATGAGCAGTTCTTC
>TRBD1|TRBV7-6|TRBJ2-7|.
CASSLVSGGIYEQYF
TGTGCCAGCAGCTTAGTGTCAGGGGGAATCTACGAGCAGTACTTC
>.|TRBV7-2|TRBJ2-7|.
CASSPRVAEGEQYF
TGTGCCAGCAGCCCTCGGGTGGCGGAGGGCGAGCAGTACTTC
>TRBD1|TRBV4-1|TRBJ1-2|.
CASSQDGKTTGGKYGYTF
TGCGCCAGCAGCCAAGATGGTAAAACTACAGGGGGCAAATATGGCTACACCTTC
>TRBD1|TRBV28|TRBJ2-7|.
CASSLGTGQGSF
TGTGCCAGCAGTTTAGGGACGGGACAGGGGAGCTTC
>.|TRBV5-4|TRBJ1-2|.
CASSLGQVLYGYTF
TGTGCCAGCAGCTTGGGTCAGGTTCTGTATGGCTACACCTTC
>.|TRBV6-5|TRBJ1-2|.
CASSSRQPPNYGYTF
TGTGCCAGCAGTAGCAGACAACCGCCTAACTATGGCTACACCTTC
>.|TRBV6-5|TRBJ2-3|.
CASSYQDIFSTDTQYF
TGTGCCAGCAGTTACCAGGACATCTTTTCCACAGATACGCAGTATTTT
>TRBD1|TRBV11-2|TRBJ2-1|.
CASSGQGFYNEQFF
TGTGCCAGCAGCGGACAGGGGTTCTACAATGAGCAGTTCTTC
>TRBD2|TRBV6-4|TRBJ2-6|few
CASSDGTSGSGANVLTF
TGTGCCAGCAGTGACGGGACTAGCGGCTCTGGGGCCAACGTCCTGACTTTC
>.|TRBV12-5|TRBJ2-2|.
CASGSFGGELFF
TGTGCTAGTGGTTCGTTCGGCGGGGAGCTGTTTTTT
>.|TRBV18|TRBJ1-1|.
CASSQTVTEAFF
TGTGCCAGCTCCCAAACGGTCACTGAAGCTTTCTTT
>.|TRBV7-2|TRBJ2-2|once
CASSLAGDTGELFF
TGTGCCAGCAGCTTAGCAGGGGACACCGGGGAGCTGTTTTTT
>.|TRBV5-1|TRBJ2-5|.
CASSPPPGGRETQYF
TGCGCCAGCAGCCCCCCGCCAGGGGGGCGAGAGACCCAGTACTTC
>TRBD2|TRBV7-2|TRBJ2-1|few
CASRGLAEYNEQFF
TGTGCCAGCCGGGGACTAGCGGAGTACAATGAGCAGTTCTTC
>TRBD1|TRBV6-1|TRBJ2-1|.
CASRGQGSGNEQFF
TGTGCCAGCAGAGGACAGGGTTCGGGAAATGAGCAGTTCTTC
>TRBD1|TRBV23-1|TRBJ1-1|.
CASSRLGQANTEAFF
TGCGCCAGCAGTCGCCTGGGACAGGCGAACACTGAAGCTTTCTTT
>.|TRBV9|TRBJ2-3|.
CASRRLEADTQYF
TGTGCCAGCAGGAGACTAGAAGCGGATACGCAGTATTTT
>.|TRBV6-1|TRBJ1-5|.
CASSERAGALTYQPQHF
TGTGCCAGCAGTGAAAGGGCAGGGGCCCTCACTTATCAGCCCCAGCATTTT
>.|TRBV6-1|TRBJ2-3|.
CASRRSAGGTDTQYF
TGTGCCAGCAGAAGGTCGGCAGGGGGCACAGATACGCAGTATTTT
>.|TRBV2|TRBJ2-1|.
CASSVSGNGNEQFF
TGTGCCAGCAGTGTGTCAGGGAACGGGAATGAGCAGTTCTTC
>TRBD1|TRBV30|TRBJ1-2|.
CAWSGQGEGGYTF
TGTGCCTGGAGTGGACAGGGTGAAGGAGGCTACACCTTC
>.|TRBV7-9|TRBJ2-2|.
CASSLVFEVGSPGTGELFF
TGTGCCAGCAGCTTAGTATTTGAGGTTGGGAGCCCTGGGACCGGGGAGCTGTTTTTT
>.|TRBV13|TRBJ2-2|.
CASKTRRGPPFGTGELFF
TGTGCCAGCAAAACCCGGAGGGGGCCCCCGTTTGGCACCGGGGAGCTGTTTTTT
>.|TRBV5-4|TRBJ1-1|.
CASSLDTGEAFF
TGTGCCAGCAGCTTGGACACAGGTGAAGCTTTCTTT
>.|TRBV11-2|TRBJ1-1|.
CASSLDSGGTEAFF
TGTGCCAGCAGCTTAGATTCGGGGGGGACTGAAGCTTTCTTT
>.|TRBV6-5|TRBJ2-7|.
CASSYRSVASEQYF
TGTGCCAGCAGTTACCGTTCGGTCGCTTCCGAGCAGTACTTC
>.|TRBV6-4|TRBJ2-3|.
CASSDSSARFGTQYF
TGTGCCAGCAGTGACTCCAGCGCTAGGTTTGGTACGCAGTATTTT
>TRBD1|TRBV10-2|TRBJ1-5|.
CASTDRGDQPQHF
TGCGCCAGCACGGACAGGGGGGATCAGCCCCAGCATTTT
>TRBD2|TRBV5-4|TRBJ2-1|.
CASSLVRELNEQFF
TGTGCCAGCAGCTTGGTGCGGGAGCTAAATGAGCAGTTCTTC
>TRBD1|TRBV10-1|TRBJ2-5|.
CASSELRGPQETQYF
TGCGCCAGCAGTGAGCTAAGGGGGCCCCAAGAGACCCAGTACTTC
>.|TRBV5-1|TRBJ2-5|.
CASSLQGEETQYF
TGCGCCAGCAGCTTGCAAGGGGAAGAGACCCAGTACTTC
>TRBD1|TRBV2|TRBJ1-1|.
CASSEFGTGVWGTEAFF
TGTGCCAGCAGTGAGTTCGGGACAGGGGTTTGGGGCACTGAAGCTTTCTTT
>.|TRBV27|TRBJ1-5|.
CASSFLGGPGQPQHF
TGTGCCAGCAGTTTCCTCGGGGGGCCGGGTCAGCCCCAGCATTTT
>.|TRBV27|TRBJ1-3|.
CASRTVSGNTIYF
TGTGCCAGCAGAACAGTCTCTGGAAACACCATATATTTT
>.|TRBV4-2|TRBJ2-2|.
CASSQPTGGTGELFF
TGTGCCAGCAGCCAACCTACCGGGGGCACCGGGGAGCTGTTTTTT
>.|TRBV30|TRBJ2-7|.
CAVSQSPYEQYF
TGTGCCGTAAGTCAAAGCCCTTACGAGCAGTACTTC
>.|TRBV23-1|TRBJ1-1|.
CASRLPKRKTEAFF
TGCGCCAGCAGACTCCCCAAGCGGAAAACTGAAGCTTTCTTT